Listed below are T cell receptor beta chains from one sample, sequenced in a study of blood T cell repertoires in COVID-19. Profiling relied on immunoSEQ multiplex PCR, and the TCRdb table lists in-frame clones only, not all of them. Here the sample spans under 150,000 clones, roughly 76% being singletons. The sample taken for sequencing was peripheral blood. These receptors were taken from a man older than 75 with acute or convalescent COVID-19. CDR3s include the opening cysteine and the closing phenylalanine or tryptophan. The D gene is left open where the match is weak. Clone size appears in some rows only: once, few, many, or a class for an expanded clone.

v_gene: TRBV11-2
len: 19
j_gene: TRBJ2-1
d_gene: TRBD2
abundance: NA
CDR3aa: CASSFGLAGGHRGWNEQFF
CDR3nt: TGTGCCAGCAGCTTCGGACTAGCGGGGGGCCACCGAGGGTGGAATGAGCAGTTCTTC

v_gene: TRBV19
len: 15
j_gene: TRBJ1-4
d_gene: TRBD1
abundance: NA
CDR3aa: CASSPNRDSNEKLFF
CDR3nt: TGTGCCAGTAGTCCTAACCGGGACAGCAATGAAAAACTGTTTTTT

v_gene: TRBV28
len: 18
j_gene: TRBJ1-1
d_gene: NA
abundance: NA
CDR3aa: CASSGGGEFELYVTEAFF
CDR3nt: TGTGCCAGCAGCGGCGGCGGCGAATTTGAGTTGTATGTCACTGAAGCTTTCTTT

v_gene: TRBV7-3
len: 16
j_gene: TRBJ2-2
d_gene: TRBD1
abundance: NA
CDR3aa: CASSPRQGVNTGELFF
CDR3nt: TGTGCCAGCAGCCCCCGACAGGGGGTAAACACCGGGGAGCTGTTTTTT

v_gene: TRBV10-3
len: 14
j_gene: TRBJ1-1
d_gene: NA
abundance: NA
CDR3aa: CAISDNGGNTEAFF
CDR3nt: TGTGCCATCAGTGATAATGGAGGGAACACTGAAGCTTTCTTT

v_gene: TRBV6-5
len: 14
j_gene: TRBJ1-2
d_gene: TRBD1
abundance: few
CDR3aa: CASTIPGTENGYTF
CDR3nt: TGTGCCAGCACTATCCCCGGGACAGAAAACGGCTACACCTTC

v_gene: TRBV18
len: 14
j_gene: TRBJ1-2
d_gene: NA
abundance: NA
CDR3aa: CASSREVGADGYTF
CDR3nt: TGTGCCAGCTCACGAGAAGTGGGGGCAGATGGCTACACCTTC

v_gene: TRBV2
len: 15
j_gene: TRBJ1-2
d_gene: TRBD1
abundance: NA
CDR3aa: CASSEGQGANYGYTF
CDR3nt: TGTGCCAGCAGCGAGGGACAGGGGGCCAACTATGGCTACACCTTC

v_gene: TRBV13
len: 15
j_gene: TRBJ1-2
d_gene: NA
abundance: NA
CDR3aa: CASSSLRGVGYGYTF
CDR3nt: TGTGCCAGCAGCTCCCTACGGGGGGTTGGGTATGGCTACACCTTC

v_gene: TRBV5-1
len: 12
j_gene: TRBJ2-5
d_gene: NA
abundance: NA
CDR3aa: CASSLARETQYF
CDR3nt: TGCGCCAGCAGCTTGGCTCGGGAGACCCAGTACTTC

v_gene: TRBV2
len: 11
j_gene: TRBJ1-1
d_gene: NA
abundance: NA
CDR3aa: CASSTDTEAFF
CDR3nt: TGTGCCAGCAGCACAGACACTGAAGCTTTCTTT

v_gene: TRBV10-3
len: 18
j_gene: TRBJ1-5
d_gene: NA
abundance: NA
CDR3aa: CAISEGRGRGQGYQPQHF
CDR3nt: TGTGCCATCAGTGAAGGGAGAGGGCGGGGCCAAGGGTACCAGCCCCAGCATTTT

v_gene: TRBV7-8
len: 17
j_gene: TRBJ1-6
d_gene: NA
abundance: few
CDR3aa: CASSPGLFQGIGSPLHF
CDR3nt: TGTGCCAGCAGCCCCGGCCTCTTTCAGGGTATTGGGTCACCCCTCCACTTT

v_gene: TRBV5-1
len: 15
j_gene: TRBJ1-6
d_gene: NA
abundance: NA
CDR3aa: CASSLLTGNNSPLHF
CDR3nt: TGCGCCAGCAGCTTGTTAACAGGGAATAATTCACCCCTCCACTTT

v_gene: TRBV5-4
len: 16
j_gene: TRBJ2-3
d_gene: TRBD1
abundance: NA
CDR3aa: CASSQGQELSLDTQYF
CDR3nt: TGTGCCAGCAGCCAAGGACAGGAACTAAGTTTGGATACGCAGTATTTT

v_gene: TRBV6-5
len: 13
j_gene: TRBJ1-2
d_gene: TRBD1
abundance: NA
CDR3aa: CASRMTGNYGYTF
CDR3nt: TGTGCCAGCAGGATGACAGGGAACTATGGCTACACCTTC

v_gene: TRBV30
len: 15
j_gene: TRBJ2-1
d_gene: TRBD2
abundance: NA
CDR3aa: CAWSAGLAENNEQFF
CDR3nt: TGTGCCTGGAGTGCGGGACTAGCGGAGAACAATGAGCAGTTCTTC

v_gene: TRBV7-9
len: 14
j_gene: TRBJ1-4
d_gene: TRBD1
abundance: NA
CDR3aa: CASSLEGQGRELFF
CDR3nt: TGTGCCAGCAGCTTAGAGGGACAGGGTAGAGAACTGTTTTTT

v_gene: TRBV12-3/TRBV12-4
len: 12
j_gene: TRBJ1-2
d_gene: NA
abundance: NA
CDR3aa: CASSTRRGGYTF
CDR3nt: TGTGCCAGCAGTACCCGACGGGGTGGCTACACCTTC

v_gene: TRBV2
len: 15
j_gene: TRBJ2-3
d_gene: NA
abundance: few
CDR3aa: CASNARQGGSDTQYF
CDR3nt: TGTGCCAGCAACGCACGACAGGGAGGTTCAGATACGCAGTATTTT

v_gene: TRBV29-1
len: 12
j_gene: TRBJ2-3
d_gene: NA
abundance: NA
CDR3aa: CSVVVSTDTQYF
CDR3nt: TGCAGCGTTGTCGTTAGCACAGATACGCAGTATTTT

v_gene: TRBV5-1
len: 14
j_gene: TRBJ2-7
d_gene: NA
abundance: NA
CDR3aa: CASSLGGEAYEQYF
CDR3nt: TGCGCCAGCAGCTTGGGAGGTGAAGCCTACGAGCAGTACTTC

v_gene: TRBV5-4
len: 16
j_gene: TRBJ2-1
d_gene: NA
abundance: NA
CDR3aa: CASSSGERASYNEQFF
CDR3nt: TGTGCCAGCAGCTCGGGGGAGCGGGCCTCCTACAATGAGCAGTTCTTC

v_gene: TRBV4-3
len: 18
j_gene: TRBJ2-1
d_gene: TRBD2
abundance: NA
CDR3aa: CASSQVTSGGSSYNEQFF
CDR3nt: TGCGCCAGCAGCCAAGTCACTAGCGGGGGTTCCTCCTACAATGAGCAGTTCTTC

v_gene: TRBV6-6
len: 11
j_gene: TRBJ2-7
d_gene: TRBD1
abundance: NA
CDR3aa: CASSTGGEQYF
CDR3nt: TGTGCCAGCAGTACAGGGGGCGAGCAGTACTTC

v_gene: TRBV18
len: 15
j_gene: TRBJ2-7
d_gene: TRBD1
abundance: NA
CDR3aa: CASSPTGQGLNEQYF
CDR3nt: TGTGCCAGCTCACCAACGGGACAGGGCTTGAACGAGCAGTACTTC

v_gene: TRBV6-6
len: 19
j_gene: TRBJ1-6
d_gene: TRBD1
abundance: NA
CDR3aa: CASSQLTGGKNRGNSPLHF
CDR3nt: TGTGCCAGCAGTCAATTGACAGGGGGCAAGAATAGGGGTAATTCACCCCTCCACTTT

v_gene: TRBV5-1
len: 15
j_gene: TRBJ1-6
d_gene: NA
abundance: few
CDR3aa: CASSSAGEPNSPLHF
CDR3nt: TGCGCCAGCAGCTCGGCCGGGGAGCCTAATTCACCCCTCCACTTT

v_gene: TRBV7-2
len: 14
j_gene: TRBJ1-1
d_gene: NA
abundance: NA
CDR3aa: CASRDPGAAQWAFF
CDR3nt: TGTGCCAGCAGAGACCCTGGGGCGGCCCAGTGGGCTTTCTTT

v_gene: TRBV7-6
len: 17
j_gene: TRBJ2-3
d_gene: TRBD1
abundance: NA
CDR3aa: CASSHRDRELSTDTQYF
CDR3nt: TGTGCCAGCAGCCACCGGGACAGGGAACTTAGCACAGATACGCAGTATTTT

v_gene: TRBV30
len: 12
j_gene: TRBJ2-3
d_gene: NA
abundance: NA
CDR3aa: CAWSVFTDTQYF
CDR3nt: TGTGCCTGGAGTGTCTTCACAGATACGCAGTATTTT

v_gene: TRBV5-5
len: 16
j_gene: TRBJ1-5
d_gene: NA
abundance: NA
CDR3aa: CASSLGWLGIGEPQHF
CDR3nt: TGTGCCAGCAGCTTGGGGTGGTTAGGCATCGGGGAGCCCCAGCATTTT

v_gene: TRBV24-1
len: 15
j_gene: TRBJ2-5
d_gene: TRBD1
abundance: few
CDR3aa: CATSAGQGGRETQYF
CDR3nt: TGTGCCACCAGTGCGGGACAGGGGGGACGGGAGACCCAGTACTTC

v_gene: TRBV19
len: 14
j_gene: TRBJ2-5
d_gene: TRBD2
abundance: NA
CDR3aa: CASSLLAGGGTQYF
CDR3nt: TGTGCCAGTAGCCTTCTAGCGGGGGGCGGGACCCAGTACTTC

v_gene: TRBV5-1
len: 13
j_gene: TRBJ1-2
d_gene: NA
abundance: NA
CDR3aa: CASSFRPEAGYTF
CDR3nt: TGCGCCAGCAGCTTCCGTCCGGAGGCAGGCTACACCTTC

v_gene: TRBV6-5
len: 14
j_gene: TRBJ1-5
d_gene: TRBD1
abundance: NA
CDR3aa: CASSPGGVNQPQHF
CDR3nt: TGTGCCAGCAGTCCAGGGGGCGTCAATCAGCCCCAGCATTTT

v_gene: TRBV11-3
len: 14
j_gene: TRBJ2-3
d_gene: TRBD2
abundance: NA
CDR3aa: CASSLGLAGGPQYF
CDR3nt: TGTGCCAGCAGCTTAGGACTAGCGGGGGGGCCGCAGTATTTT

v_gene: TRBV4-2
len: 15
j_gene: TRBJ1-1
d_gene: TRBD1
abundance: NA
CDR3aa: CASSLDRGPDTEAFF
CDR3nt: TGTGCCAGCAGCCTCGACAGGGGGCCGGACACTGAAGCTTTCTTT

v_gene: TRBV6-5
len: 14
j_gene: TRBJ2-1
d_gene: NA
abundance: NA
CDR3aa: CAILRGNSYNEQFF
CDR3nt: TGTGCCATCCTCCGGGGAAATTCCTACAATGAGCAGTTCTTC

v_gene: TRBV19
len: 16
j_gene: TRBJ1-5
d_gene: NA
abundance: once
CDR3aa: CASSFKGGNSNQPQHF
CDR3nt: TGTGCCAGTAGTTTCAAAGGGGGAAATAGCAATCAGCCCCAGCATTTT

v_gene: TRBV6-4
len: 13
j_gene: TRBJ1-6
d_gene: NA
abundance: NA
CDR3aa: CASSEYRDSPLHF
CDR3nt: TGTGCCAGCAGTGAGTACAGGGACTCACCCCTCCACTTT

v_gene: TRBV5-1
len: 14
j_gene: TRBJ1-2
d_gene: NA
abundance: NA
CDR3aa: CASSFDGEANGYTF
CDR3nt: TGCGCCAGCAGCTTTGACGGGGAGGCTAATGGCTACACCTTC

v_gene: TRBV5-1
len: 15
j_gene: TRBJ1-2
d_gene: NA
abundance: NA
CDR3aa: CASSFPGILNYGYTF
CDR3nt: TGCGCCAGCAGCTTCCCCGGGATCCTAAACTATGGCTACACCTTC

v_gene: TRBV29-1
len: 13
j_gene: TRBJ1-5
d_gene: TRBD1
abundance: NA
CDR3aa: CSVGQGAGQPQHF
CDR3nt: TGCAGCGTTGGACAGGGGGCGGGTCAGCCCCAGCATTTT

v_gene: TRBV27
len: 14
j_gene: TRBJ1-2
d_gene: TRBD1
abundance: NA
CDR3aa: CASSFGTGHYGYTF
CDR3nt: TGTGCCAGCAGTTTCGGGACAGGGCACTATGGCTACACCTTC

v_gene: TRBV11-3
len: 14
j_gene: TRBJ1-6
d_gene: TRBD1
abundance: NA
CDR3aa: CASSFGTENSPLHF
CDR3nt: TGTGCCAGCAGCTTCGGGACAGAAAATTCACCCCTCCACTTT

v_gene: TRBV15
len: 15
j_gene: TRBJ2-7
d_gene: NA
abundance: NA
CDR3aa: CATSRDSFRGGEQYF
CDR3nt: TGTGCCACCAGCAGGGATTCTTTTAGGGGAGGAGAGCAGTACTTC

v_gene: TRBV6-1
len: 14
j_gene: TRBJ1-1
d_gene: NA
abundance: NA
CDR3aa: CASSEGRGTGEAFF
CDR3nt: TGTGCCAGCAGTGAGGGGCGGGGAACAGGTGAAGCTTTCTTT

v_gene: TRBV6-2/TRBV6-3
len: 14
j_gene: TRBJ2-1
d_gene: NA
abundance: NA
CDR3aa: CASSPRTVYNEQFF
CDR3nt: TGTGCCAGCAGCCCCCGGACAGTATACAATGAGCAGTTCTTC

v_gene: TRBV11-2
len: 11
j_gene: TRBJ2-7
d_gene: NA
abundance: NA
CDR3aa: CASSHSYEQYF
CDR3nt: TGTGCCAGCAGCCACTCCTACGAGCAGTACTTC

v_gene: TRBV5-4
len: 17
j_gene: TRBJ1-6
d_gene: NA
abundance: few
CDR3aa: CASSLASESSYNSPLHF
CDR3nt: TGTGCCAGCAGCTTGGCCTCGGAGAGCTCCTATAATTCACCCCTCCACTTT

v_gene: TRBV3-1/TRBV3-2
len: 14
j_gene: TRBJ2-7
d_gene: TRBD1
abundance: NA
CDR3aa: CASSQTGGSYEQYF
CDR3nt: TGTGCCAGCAGCCAAACAGGGGGCTCCTACGAGCAGTACTTC

v_gene: TRBV18
len: 15
j_gene: TRBJ2-7
d_gene: TRBD2
abundance: NA
CDR3aa: CASSPSGGPSYEQYF
CDR3nt: TGTGCCAGCTCACCCAGCGGGGGACCCTCCTACGAGCAGTACTTC